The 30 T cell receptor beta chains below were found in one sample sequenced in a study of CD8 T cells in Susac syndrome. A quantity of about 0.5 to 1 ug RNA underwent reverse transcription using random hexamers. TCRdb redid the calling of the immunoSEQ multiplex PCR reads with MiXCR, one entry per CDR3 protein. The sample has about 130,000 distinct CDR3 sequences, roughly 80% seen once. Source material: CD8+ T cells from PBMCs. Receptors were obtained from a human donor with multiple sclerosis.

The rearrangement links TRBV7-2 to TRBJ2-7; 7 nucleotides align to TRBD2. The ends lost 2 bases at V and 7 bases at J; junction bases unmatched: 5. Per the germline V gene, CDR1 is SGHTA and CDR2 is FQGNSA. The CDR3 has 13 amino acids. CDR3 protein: CASSLHSLAEQYV. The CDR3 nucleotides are TGTGCCAGCAGCTTACACTCACTAGCGGAGCAGTACGTC.

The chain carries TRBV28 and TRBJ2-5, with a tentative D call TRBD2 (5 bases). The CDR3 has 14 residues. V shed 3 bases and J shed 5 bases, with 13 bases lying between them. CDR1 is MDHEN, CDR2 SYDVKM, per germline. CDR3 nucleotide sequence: TGTGCCAGCAGTTTCGCCAGAGGGATGGAGACCCAGTACTTC. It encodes CASSFARGMETQYF. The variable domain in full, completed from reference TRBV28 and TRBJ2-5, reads DVKVTQSSRYLVKRTGEKVFLECVQDMDHENMFWYRQDPGLGLRLIYFSYDVKMKEKGDIPEGYSVSREKKERFSLILESASTNQTSMYLCASSFARGMETQYFGPGTRLLVL.

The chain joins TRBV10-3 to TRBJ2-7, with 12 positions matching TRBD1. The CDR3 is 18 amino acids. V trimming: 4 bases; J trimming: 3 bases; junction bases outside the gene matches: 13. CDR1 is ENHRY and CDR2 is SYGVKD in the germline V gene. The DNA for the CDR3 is TGTGCCATCAGTGGGGACAGGGGGCCTTCCCCAAATTTCTACGAGCAGTACTTC. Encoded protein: CAISGDRGPSPNFYEQYF.

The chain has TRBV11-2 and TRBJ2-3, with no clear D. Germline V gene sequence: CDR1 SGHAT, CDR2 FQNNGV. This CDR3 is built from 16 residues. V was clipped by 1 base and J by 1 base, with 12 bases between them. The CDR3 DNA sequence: TGTGCCAGCAGCTTAGGGAGATACAGTCGCACAGATACGCAGTATTTT. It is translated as CASSLGRYSRTDTQYF.

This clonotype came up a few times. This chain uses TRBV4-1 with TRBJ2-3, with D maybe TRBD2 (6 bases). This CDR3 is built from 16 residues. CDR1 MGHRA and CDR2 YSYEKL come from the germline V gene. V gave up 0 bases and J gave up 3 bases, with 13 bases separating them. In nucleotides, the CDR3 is TGCGCCAGCAGCCAAGACGGGGCGGAGGGTACAGATACGCAGTATTTT. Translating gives CASSQDGAEGTDTQYF.

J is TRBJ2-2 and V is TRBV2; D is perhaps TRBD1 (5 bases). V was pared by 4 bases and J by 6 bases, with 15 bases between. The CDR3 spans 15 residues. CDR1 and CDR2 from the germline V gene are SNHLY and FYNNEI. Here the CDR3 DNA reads TGTGCCAGCAGTGTTCCAAACAGGCGTTCCGGGGAGCTGTTTTTT. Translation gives CASSVPNRRSGELFF.

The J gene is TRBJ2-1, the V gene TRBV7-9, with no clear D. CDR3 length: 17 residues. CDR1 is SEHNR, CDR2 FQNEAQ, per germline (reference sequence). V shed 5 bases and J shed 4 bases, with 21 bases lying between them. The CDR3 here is CASSQTWTSEKYNEQFF. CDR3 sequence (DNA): TGTGCCAGCAGCCAAACCTGGACGTCGGAAAAATACAATGAGCAGTTCTTC.

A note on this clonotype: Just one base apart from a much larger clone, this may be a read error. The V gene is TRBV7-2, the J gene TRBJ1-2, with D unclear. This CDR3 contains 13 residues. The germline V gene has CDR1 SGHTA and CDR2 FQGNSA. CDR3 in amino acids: CASSRFKDYDYTF. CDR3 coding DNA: TGTGCCAGCAGCAGATTCAAGGACTATGACTACACCTTC. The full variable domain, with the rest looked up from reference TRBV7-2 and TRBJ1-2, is GAGVSQSPSNKVTEKGKDVELRCDPISGHTALYWYRQSLGQGLEFLIYFQGNSAPDKSGLPSDRFSAERTGGSVSTLTIQRTQQEDSAVYLCASSRFKDYDYTFGSGTRLTVV.

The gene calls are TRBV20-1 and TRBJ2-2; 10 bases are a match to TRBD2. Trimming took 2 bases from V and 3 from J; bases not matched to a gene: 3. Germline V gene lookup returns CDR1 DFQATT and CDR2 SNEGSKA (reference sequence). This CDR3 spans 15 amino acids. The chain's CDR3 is CSARYLAGDTGELFF. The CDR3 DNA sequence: TGCAGTGCTAGATACCTAGCGGGAGACACCGGGGAGCTGTTTTTT.

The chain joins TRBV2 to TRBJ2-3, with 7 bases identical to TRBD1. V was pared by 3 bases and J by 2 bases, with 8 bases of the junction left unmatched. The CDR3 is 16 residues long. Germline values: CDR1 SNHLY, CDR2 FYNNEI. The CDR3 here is CASSDPEDRLTDTQYF. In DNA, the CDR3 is TGTGCCAGCAGTGACCCCGAGGACAGGCTCACAGATACGCAGTATTTT.

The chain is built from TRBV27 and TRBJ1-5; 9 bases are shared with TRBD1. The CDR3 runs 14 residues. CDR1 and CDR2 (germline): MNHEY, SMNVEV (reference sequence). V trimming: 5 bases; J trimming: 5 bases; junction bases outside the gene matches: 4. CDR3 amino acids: CASSPQGAYQPQHF. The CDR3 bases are TGTGCCAGCAGTCCACAGGGGGCGTATCAGCCCCAGCATTTT.

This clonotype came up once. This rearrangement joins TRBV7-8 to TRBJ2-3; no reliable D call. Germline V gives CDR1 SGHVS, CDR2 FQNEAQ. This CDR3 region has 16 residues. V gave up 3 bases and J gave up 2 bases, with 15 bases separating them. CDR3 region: CASSFIGQTNTDTQYF. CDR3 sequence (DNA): TGTGCCAGCAGCTTTATAGGGCAGACCAACACAGATACGCAGTATTTT.

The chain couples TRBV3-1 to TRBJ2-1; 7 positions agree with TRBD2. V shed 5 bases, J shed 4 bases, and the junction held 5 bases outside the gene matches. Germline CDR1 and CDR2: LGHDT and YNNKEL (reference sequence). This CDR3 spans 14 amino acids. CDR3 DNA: TGTGCCAGCAGCGATAGCGGGCGATACAATGAGCAGTTCTTC. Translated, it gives CASSDSGRYNEQFF.

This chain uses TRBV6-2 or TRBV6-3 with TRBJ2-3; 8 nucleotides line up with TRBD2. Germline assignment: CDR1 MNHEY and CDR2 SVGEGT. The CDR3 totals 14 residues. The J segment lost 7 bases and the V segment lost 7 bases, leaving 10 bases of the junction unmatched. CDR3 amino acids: CASMGSAGAYTQYF. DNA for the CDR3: TGTGCCAGCATGGGTTCAGCGGGGGCCTATACGCAGTATTTT.

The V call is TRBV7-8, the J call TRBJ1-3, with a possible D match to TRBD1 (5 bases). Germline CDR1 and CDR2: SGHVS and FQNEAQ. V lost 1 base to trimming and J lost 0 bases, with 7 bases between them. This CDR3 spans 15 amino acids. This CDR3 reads CASSLVRDSGNTIYF. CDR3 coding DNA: TGTGCCAGCAGCTTAGTCAGGGACTCTGGAAACACCATATATTTT.

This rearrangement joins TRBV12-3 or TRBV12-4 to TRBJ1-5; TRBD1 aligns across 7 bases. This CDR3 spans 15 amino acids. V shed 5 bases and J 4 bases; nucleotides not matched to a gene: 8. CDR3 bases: TGTGCCAGCAGTGTACGGACAGGAGGAAATCAGCCCCAGCATTTT. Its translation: CASSVRTGGNQPQHF.

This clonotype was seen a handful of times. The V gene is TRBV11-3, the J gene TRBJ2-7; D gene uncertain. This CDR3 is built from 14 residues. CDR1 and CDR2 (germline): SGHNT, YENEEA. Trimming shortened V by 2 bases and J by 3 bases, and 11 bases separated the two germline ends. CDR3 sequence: CASSLPGPSYEQYF. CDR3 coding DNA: TGTGCCAGCAGCTTACCGGGTCCCAGCTACGAGCAGTACTTC. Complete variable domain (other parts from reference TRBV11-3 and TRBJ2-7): EAGVVQSPRYKIIEKKQPVAFWCNPISGHNTLYWYLQNLGQGPELLIRYENEEAVDDSQLPKDRFSAERLKGVDSTLKIQPAELGDSAVYLCASSLPGPSYEQYFGPGTRLTVT.

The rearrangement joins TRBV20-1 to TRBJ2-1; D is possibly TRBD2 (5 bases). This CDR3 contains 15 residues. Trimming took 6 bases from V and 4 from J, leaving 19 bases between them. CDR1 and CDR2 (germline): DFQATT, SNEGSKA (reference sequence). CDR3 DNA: TGCAGTGCGGTTGGGGAGACCATTCTGTACAATGAGCAGTTCTTC. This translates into CSAVGETILYNEQFF.

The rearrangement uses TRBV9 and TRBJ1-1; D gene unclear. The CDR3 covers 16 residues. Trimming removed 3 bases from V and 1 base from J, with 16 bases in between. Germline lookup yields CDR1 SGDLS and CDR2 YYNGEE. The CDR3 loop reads CASSDSGGDPNTEAFF. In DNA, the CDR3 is TGTGCCAGCAGCGACTCGGGCGGTGATCCGAACACTGAAGCTTTCTTT.

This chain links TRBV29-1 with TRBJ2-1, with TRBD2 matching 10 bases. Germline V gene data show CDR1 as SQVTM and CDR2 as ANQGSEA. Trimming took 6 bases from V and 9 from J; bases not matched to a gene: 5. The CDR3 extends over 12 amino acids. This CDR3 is CSVGLASGEQFF. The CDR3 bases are TGCAGCGTGGGACTAGCGTCAGGTGAGCAGTTCTTC.

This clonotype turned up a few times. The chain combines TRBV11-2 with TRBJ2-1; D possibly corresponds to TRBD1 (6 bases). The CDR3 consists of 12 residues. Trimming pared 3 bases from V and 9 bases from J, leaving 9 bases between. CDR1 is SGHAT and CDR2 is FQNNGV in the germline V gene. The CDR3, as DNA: TGTGCCAGCAGCTTCCTCAGGGGTGAGCAGTTCTTC. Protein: CASSFLRGEQFF.

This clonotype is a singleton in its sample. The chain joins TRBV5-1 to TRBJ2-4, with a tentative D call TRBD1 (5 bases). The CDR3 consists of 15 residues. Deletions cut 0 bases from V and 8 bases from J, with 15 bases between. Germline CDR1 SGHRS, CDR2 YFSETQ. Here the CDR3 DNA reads TGCGCCAGCAGCTTGGCCCCAAGGGGTAATGACATTCAGTACTTC. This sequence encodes CASSLAPRGNDIQYF.

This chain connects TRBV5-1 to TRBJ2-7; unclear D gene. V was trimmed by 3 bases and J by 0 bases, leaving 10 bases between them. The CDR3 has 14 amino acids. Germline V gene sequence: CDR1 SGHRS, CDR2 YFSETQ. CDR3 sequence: CASSSAAGSYEQYF. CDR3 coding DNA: TGCGCCAGCAGCTCCGCGGCCGGCTCCTACGAGCAGTACTTC.

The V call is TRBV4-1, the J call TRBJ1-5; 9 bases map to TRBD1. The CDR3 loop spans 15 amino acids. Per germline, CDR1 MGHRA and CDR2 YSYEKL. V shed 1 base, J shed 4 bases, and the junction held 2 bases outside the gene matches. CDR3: CASSQAGTGNQPQHF. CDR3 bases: TGCGCCAGCAGCCAAGCTGGGACAGGGAATCAGCCCCAGCATTTT.

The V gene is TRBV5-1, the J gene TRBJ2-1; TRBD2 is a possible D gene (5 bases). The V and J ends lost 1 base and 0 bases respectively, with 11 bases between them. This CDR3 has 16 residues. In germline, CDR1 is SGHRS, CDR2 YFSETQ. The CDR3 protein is CASSLRAVSSYNEQFF. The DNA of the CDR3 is TGCGCCAGCAGCTTGAGAGCGGTTAGCTCCTACAATGAGCAGTTCTTC.

The CDR3 loop is CASSQDGHHSYEQYF. The CDR3 DNA is TGCGCCAGCAGCCAAGACGGGCACCATAGCTACGAGCAGTACTTC. The V gene is TRBV4-3, the J gene TRBJ2-7; D call uncertain. There are 15 residues in the CDR3. The ends were cut back, 0 bases at V and 3 bases at J, with 12 bases in the middle. Germline assignment: CDR1 LGHNA and CDR2 YSLEER.

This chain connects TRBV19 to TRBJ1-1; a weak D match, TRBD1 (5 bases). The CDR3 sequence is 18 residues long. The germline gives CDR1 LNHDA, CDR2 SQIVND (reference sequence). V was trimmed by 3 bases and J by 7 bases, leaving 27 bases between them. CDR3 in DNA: TGTGCCAGTAGTATGGGGCCAAGGTTCGGTTACGGAAAGGTTGAAGCTTTCTTT. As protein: CASSMGPRFGYGKVEAFF.

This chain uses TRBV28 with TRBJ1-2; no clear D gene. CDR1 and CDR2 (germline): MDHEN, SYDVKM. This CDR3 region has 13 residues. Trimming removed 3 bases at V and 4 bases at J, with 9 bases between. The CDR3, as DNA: TGTGCCAGCAGTTTCATCAGCGGCTATGGCTACACCTTC. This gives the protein CASSFISGYGYTF.

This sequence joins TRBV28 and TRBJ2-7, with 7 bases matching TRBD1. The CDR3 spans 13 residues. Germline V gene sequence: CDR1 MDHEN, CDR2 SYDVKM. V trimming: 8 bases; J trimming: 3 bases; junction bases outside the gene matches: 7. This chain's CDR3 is CASSLRGNYEQYV. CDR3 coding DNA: TGTGCCAGCTCCCTCAGGGGGAACTACGAGCAGTACGTC.

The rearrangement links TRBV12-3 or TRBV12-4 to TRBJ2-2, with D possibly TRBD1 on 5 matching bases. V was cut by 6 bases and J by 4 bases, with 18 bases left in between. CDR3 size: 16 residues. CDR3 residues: CASSPEPGLGTGELFF. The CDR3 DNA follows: TGTGCCAGCAGCCCTGAGCCAGGGTTAGGCACCGGGGAGCTGTTTTTT.